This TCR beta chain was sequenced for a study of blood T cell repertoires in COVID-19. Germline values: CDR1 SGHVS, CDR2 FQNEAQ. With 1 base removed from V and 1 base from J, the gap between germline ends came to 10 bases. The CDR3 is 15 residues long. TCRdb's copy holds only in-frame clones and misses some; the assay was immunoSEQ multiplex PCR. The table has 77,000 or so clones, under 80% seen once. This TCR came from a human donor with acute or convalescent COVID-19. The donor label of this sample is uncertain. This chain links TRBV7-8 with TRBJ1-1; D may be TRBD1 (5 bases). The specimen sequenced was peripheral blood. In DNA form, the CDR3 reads TGTGCCAGCAGCTTAGTCGTGACAGCGAACACTGAAGCTTTCTTT. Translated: CASSLVVTANTEAFF. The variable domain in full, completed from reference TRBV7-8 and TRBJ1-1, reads GAGVSQSPRYKVAKRGQDVALRCDPISGHVSLFWYQQALGQGPEFLTYFQNEAQLDKSGLPSDRFFAERPEGSVSTLKIQRTQQEDSAVYLCASSLVVTANTEAFFGQGTRLTVV.